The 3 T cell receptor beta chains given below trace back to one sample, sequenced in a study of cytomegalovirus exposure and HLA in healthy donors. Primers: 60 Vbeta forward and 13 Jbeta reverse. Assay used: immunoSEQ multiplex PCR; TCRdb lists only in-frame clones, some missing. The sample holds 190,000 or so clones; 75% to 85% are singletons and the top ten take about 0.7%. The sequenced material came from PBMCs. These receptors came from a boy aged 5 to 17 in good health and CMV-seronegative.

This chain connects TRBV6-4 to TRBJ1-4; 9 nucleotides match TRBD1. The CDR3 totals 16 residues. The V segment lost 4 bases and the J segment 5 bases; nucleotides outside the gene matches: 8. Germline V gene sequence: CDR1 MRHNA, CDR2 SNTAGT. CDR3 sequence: CASSAGGGTGNEKLFF. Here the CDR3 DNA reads TGTGCCAGCAGTGCTGGAGGCGGGACAGGGAATGAAAAACTGTTTTTT.

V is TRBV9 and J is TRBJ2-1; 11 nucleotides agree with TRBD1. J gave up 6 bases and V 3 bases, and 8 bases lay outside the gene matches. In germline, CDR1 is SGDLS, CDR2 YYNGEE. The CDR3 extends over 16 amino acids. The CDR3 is CASSETGTGGLNEQFF. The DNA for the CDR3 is TGTGCCAGCAGCGAAACCGGGACAGGGGGACTCAATGAGCAGTTCTTC.

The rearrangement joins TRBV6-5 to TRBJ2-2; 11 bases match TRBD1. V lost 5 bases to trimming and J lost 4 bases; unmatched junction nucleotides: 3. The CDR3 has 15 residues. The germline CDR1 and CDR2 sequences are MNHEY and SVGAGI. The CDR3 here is CASSTGQGATGELFF. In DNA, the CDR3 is TGTGCCAGCAGTACTGGACAGGGGGCCACCGGGGAGCTGTTTTTT.